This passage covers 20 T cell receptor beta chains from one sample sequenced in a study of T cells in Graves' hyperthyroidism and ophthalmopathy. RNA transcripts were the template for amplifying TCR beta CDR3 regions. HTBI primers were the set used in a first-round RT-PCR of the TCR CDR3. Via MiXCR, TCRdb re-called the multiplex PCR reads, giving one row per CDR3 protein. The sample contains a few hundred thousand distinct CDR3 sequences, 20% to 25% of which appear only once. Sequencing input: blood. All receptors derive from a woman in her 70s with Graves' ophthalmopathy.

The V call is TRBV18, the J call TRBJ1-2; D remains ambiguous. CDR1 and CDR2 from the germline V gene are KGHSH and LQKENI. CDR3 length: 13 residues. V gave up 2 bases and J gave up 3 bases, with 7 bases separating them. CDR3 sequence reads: CASSPITDYGYTF. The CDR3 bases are TGTGCCAGCTCACCAATCACAGACTATGGCTACACCTTC.

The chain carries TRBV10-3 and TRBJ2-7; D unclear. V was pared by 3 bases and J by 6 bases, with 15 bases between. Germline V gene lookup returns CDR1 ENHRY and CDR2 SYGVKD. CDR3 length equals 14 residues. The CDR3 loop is CAISEAITIGEQYF. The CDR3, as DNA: TGTGCCATCAGTGAAGCTATTACTATTGGCGAGCAGTACTTC.

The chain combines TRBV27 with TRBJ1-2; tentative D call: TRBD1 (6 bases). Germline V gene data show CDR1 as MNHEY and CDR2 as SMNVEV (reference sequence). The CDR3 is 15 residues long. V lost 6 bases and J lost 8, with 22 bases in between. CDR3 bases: TGTGCCAGCAGGCCGGGGGCCTTACCGAGCTCCGGCTACACCTTC. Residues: CASRPGALPSSGYTF.

The CDR3 sequence is CSVVLPTRSDEQFF. The CDR3 coding sequence is TGCAGCGTCGTTTTGCCAACACGGTCGGATGAGCAGTTCTTC. The chain has TRBV29-1 and TRBJ2-1; D is unresolved. The CDR3 consists of 14 residues. The germline CDR1 and CDR2 sequences are SQVTM and ANQGSEA. Trimming left V 6 bases short and J 8 bases short, with 20 bases between.

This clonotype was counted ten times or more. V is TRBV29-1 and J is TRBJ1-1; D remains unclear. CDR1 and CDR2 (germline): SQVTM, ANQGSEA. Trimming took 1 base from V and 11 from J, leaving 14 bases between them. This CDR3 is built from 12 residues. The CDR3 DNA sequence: TGCAGCGTTGAAGGGATGAGCCCGGGGGCTTTCTTT. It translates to CSVEGMSPGAFF.

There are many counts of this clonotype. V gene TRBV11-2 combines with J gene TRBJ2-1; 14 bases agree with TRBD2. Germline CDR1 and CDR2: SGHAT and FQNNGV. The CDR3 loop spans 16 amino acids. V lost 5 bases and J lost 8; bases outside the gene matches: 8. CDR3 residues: CASSPEGTSGSYEQFF. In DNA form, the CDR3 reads TGTGCCAGCAGCCCCGAGGGGACTAGCGGGAGCTATGAGCAGTTCTTC. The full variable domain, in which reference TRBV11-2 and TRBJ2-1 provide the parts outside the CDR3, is EAGVAQSPRYKIIEKRQSVAFWCNPISGHATLYWYQQILGQGPKLLIQFQNNGVVDDSQLPKDRFSAERLKGVDSTLKIQPAKLEDSAVYLCASSPEGTSGSYEQFFGPGTRLTVL.

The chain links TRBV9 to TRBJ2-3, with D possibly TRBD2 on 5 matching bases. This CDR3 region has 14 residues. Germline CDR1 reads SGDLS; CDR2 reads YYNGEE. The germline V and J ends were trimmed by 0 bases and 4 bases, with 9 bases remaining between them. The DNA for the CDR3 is TGTGCCAGCAGCGTAGAGCTAGCCCCAGATACGCAGTATTTT. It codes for CASSVELAPDTQYF.

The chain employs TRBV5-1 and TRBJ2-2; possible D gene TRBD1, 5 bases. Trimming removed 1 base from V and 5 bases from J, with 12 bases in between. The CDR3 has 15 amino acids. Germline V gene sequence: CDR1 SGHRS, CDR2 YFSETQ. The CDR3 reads CASSLRADRTGELFF. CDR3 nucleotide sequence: TGCGCCAGCAGCTTGAGGGCCGACAGAACCGGGGAGCTGTTTTTT.

The CDR3 DNA follows: TGTGCCAGCAGTTACTCGACGGTAGCGGGGCTCACAGATACGCAGTATTTT. Translated, it gives CASSYSTVAGLTDTQYF. This rearrangement joins TRBV6-2 or TRBV6-3 to TRBJ2-3, with 8 nucleotides matching TRBD2. Germline V gene lookup returns CDR1 MNHEY and CDR2 SVGEGT. Germline trimming cut 0 bases from V and 2 bases from J; bases unmatched to any gene: 7. The CDR3 length is 17 residues.

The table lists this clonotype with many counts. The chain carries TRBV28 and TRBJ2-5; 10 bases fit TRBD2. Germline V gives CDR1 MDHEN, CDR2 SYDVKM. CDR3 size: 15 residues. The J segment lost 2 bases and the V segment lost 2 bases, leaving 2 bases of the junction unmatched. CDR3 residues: CASSLSGRAQETQYF. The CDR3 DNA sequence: TGTGCCAGCAGTTTAAGCGGGAGGGCTCAAGAGACCCAGTACTTC.

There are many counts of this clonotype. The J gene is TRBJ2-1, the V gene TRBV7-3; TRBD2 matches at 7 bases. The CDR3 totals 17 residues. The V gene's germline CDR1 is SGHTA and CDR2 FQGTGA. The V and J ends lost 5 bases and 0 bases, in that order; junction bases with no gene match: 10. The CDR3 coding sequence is TGTGCCAGCAGCGACCCTAAGCGGGGTGGCTCCTACAATGAGCAGTTCTTC. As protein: CASSDPKRGGSYNEQFF.

For the CDR3, the DNA is TGTGCCAGCAGCTTGGATTTCGGAGACAATGAGCAGTTCTTC. Its translation: CASSLDFGDNEQFF. V usage is TRBV5-6 and J usage is TRBJ2-1; D gene unclear. Trimming took off 0 bases at V and 5 bases at J, with 9 bases between the two ends. This CDR3 comprises 14 residues. Germline V gives CDR1 SGHDT, CDR2 YYEEEE. The full variable domain, its missing parts supplied by reference TRBV5-6 and TRBJ2-1, is DAGVTQSPTHLIKTRGQQVTLRCSPKSGHDTVSWYQQALGQGPQFIFQYYEEEERQRGNFPDRFSGHQFPNYSSELNVNALLLGDSALYLCASSLDFGDNEQFFGPGTRLTVL.

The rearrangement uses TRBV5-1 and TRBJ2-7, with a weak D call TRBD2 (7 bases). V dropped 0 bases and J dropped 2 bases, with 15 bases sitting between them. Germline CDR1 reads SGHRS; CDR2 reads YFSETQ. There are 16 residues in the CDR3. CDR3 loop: CASSLGGLAATYEQYF. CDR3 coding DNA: TGCGCCAGCAGCTTGGGGGGGCTAGCGGCCACCTACGAGCAGTACTTC.

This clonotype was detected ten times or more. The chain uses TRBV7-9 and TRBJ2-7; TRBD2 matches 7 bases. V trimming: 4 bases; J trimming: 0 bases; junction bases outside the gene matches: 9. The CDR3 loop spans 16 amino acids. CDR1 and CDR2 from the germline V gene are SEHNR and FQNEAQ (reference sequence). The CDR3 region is CASSSWGGSASYEQYF. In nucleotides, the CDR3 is TGTGCCAGCAGCTCCTGGGGGGGTAGCGCCTCCTACGAGCAGTACTTC.

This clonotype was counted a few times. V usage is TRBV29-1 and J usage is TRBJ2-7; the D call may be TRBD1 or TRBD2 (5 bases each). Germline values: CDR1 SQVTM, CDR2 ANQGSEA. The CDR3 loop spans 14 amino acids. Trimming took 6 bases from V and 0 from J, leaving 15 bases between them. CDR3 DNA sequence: TGCAGCGTCGTCCGGGACCCCAGCTCCTACGAGCAGTACTTC. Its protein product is CSVVRDPSSYEQYF.

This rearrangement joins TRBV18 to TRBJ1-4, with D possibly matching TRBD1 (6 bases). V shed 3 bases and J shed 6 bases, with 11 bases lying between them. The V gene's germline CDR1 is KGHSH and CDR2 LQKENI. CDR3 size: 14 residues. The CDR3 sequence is CASSPSGTYEKLFF. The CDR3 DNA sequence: TGTGCCAGCTCACCCTCCGGGACATATGAAAAACTGTTTTTT.

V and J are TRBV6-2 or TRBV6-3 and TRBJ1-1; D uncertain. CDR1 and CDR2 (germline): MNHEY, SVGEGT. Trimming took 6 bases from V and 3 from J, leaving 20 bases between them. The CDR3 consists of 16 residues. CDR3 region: CASRDFKMRRYTEAFF. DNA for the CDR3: TGTGCCAGCAGAGACTTCAAGATGAGGCGGTACACTGAAGCTTTCTTT.

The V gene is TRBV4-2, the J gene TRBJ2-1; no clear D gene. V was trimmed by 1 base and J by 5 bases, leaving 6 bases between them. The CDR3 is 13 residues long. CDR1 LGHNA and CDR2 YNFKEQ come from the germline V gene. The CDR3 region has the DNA TGTGCCAGCAGCCAAGTAAGGGACAATGAGCAGTTCTTC. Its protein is CASSQVRDNEQFF.

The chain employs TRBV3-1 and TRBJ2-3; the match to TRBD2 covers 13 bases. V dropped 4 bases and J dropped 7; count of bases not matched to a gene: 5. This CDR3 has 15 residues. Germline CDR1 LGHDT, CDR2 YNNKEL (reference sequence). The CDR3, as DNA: TGTGCCAGCAGCCTTACTAGCGGGAGGGGAAATACGCAGTATTTT. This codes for CASSLTSGRGNTQYF.

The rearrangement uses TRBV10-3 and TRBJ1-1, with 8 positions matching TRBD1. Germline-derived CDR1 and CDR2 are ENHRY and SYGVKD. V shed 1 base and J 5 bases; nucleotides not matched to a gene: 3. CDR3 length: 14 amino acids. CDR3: CAISEYGQGTEAFF. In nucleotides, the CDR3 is TGTGCCATCAGTGAGTACGGACAGGGAACTGAAGCTTTCTTT.